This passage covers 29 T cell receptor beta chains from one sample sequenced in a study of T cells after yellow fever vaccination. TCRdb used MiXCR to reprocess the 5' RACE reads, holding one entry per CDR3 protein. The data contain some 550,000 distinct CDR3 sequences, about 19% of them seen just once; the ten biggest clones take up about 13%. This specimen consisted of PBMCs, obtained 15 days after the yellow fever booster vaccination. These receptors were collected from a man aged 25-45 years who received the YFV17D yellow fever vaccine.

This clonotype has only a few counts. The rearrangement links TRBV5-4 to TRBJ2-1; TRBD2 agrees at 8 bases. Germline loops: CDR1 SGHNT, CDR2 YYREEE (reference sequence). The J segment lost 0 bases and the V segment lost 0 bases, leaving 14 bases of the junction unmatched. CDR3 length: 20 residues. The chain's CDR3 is CASSLALVSGERSSYNEQFF. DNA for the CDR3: TGTGCCAGCAGCTTGGCCTTAGTTAGCGGGGAGCGGAGCTCCTACAATGAGCAGTTCTTC.

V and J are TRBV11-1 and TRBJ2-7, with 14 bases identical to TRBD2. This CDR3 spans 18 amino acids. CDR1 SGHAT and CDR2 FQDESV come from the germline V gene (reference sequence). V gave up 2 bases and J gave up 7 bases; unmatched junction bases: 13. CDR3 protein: CASSLLPGLAGETREQYF. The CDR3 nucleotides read TGTGCCAGCAGCTTACTTCCGGGACTAGCGGGAGAAACTAGGGAGCAGTACTTC.

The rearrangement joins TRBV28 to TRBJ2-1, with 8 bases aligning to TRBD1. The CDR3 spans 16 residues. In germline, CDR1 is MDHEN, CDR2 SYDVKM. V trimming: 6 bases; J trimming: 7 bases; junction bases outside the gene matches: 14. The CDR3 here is CASRSQAGTGLNEQFF. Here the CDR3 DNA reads TGTGCCAGCAGGTCTCAGGCGGGGACAGGCTTAAATGAGCAGTTCTTC.

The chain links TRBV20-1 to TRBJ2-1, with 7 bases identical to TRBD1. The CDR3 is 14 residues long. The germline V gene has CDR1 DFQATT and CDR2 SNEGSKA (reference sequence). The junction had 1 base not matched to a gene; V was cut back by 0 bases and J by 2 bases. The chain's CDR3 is CSAREGGPYNEQFF. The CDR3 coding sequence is TGCAGTGCTAGAGAAGGGGGCCCCTACAATGAGCAGTTCTTC.

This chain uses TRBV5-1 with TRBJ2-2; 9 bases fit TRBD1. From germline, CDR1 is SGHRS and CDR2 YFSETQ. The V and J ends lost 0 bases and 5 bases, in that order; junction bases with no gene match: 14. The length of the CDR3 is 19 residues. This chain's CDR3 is CASSLGWGPDRGSTGELFF. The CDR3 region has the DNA TGCGCCAGCAGCTTGGGATGGGGCCCGGACAGGGGCTCTACCGGGGAGCTGTTTTTT.

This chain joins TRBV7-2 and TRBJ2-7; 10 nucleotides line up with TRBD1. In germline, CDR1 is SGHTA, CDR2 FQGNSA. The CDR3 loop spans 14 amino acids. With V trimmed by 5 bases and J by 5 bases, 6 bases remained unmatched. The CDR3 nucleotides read TGTGCCAGCAGCCCCGACAGGGGGCGCAACGAGCAGTACTTC. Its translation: CASSPDRGRNEQYF.

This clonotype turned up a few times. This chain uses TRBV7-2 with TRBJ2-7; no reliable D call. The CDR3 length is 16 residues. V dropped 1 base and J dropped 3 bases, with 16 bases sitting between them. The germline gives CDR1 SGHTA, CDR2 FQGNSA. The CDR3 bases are TGTGCCAGCAGCTTAGTGGCCCTAGAGAAAGACTACGAGCAGTACTTC. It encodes CASSLVALEKDYEQYF. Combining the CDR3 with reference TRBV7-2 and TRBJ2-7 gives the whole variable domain GAGVSQSPSNKVTEKGKDVELRCDPISGHTALYWYRQSLGQGLEFLIYFQGNSAPDKSGLPSDRFSAERTGGSVSTLTIQRTQQEDSAVYLCASSLVALEKDYEQYFGPGTRLTVT.

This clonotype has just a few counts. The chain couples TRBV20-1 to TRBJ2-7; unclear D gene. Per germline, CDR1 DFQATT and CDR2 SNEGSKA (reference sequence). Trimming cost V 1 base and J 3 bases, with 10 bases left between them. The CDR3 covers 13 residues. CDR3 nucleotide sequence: TGCAGTGCTAGAGTGTTACGTTTCTACGAGCAGTACTTC. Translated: CSARVLRFYEQYF.

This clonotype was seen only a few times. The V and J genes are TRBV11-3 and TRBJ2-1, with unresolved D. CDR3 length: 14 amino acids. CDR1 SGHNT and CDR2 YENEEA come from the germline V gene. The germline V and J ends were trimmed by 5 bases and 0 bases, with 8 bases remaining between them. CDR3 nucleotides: TGTGCCAGCAGCCCTCGTCGCTCCTACAATGAGCAGTTCTTC. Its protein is CASSPRRSYNEQFF.

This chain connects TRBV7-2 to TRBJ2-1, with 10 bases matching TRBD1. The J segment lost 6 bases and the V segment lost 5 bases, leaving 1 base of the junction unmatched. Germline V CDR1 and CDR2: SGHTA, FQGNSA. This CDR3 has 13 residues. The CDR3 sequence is CASSGDRGNEQFF. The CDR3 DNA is TGTGCCAGCAGCGGGGACAGGGGCAATGAGCAGTTCTTC.

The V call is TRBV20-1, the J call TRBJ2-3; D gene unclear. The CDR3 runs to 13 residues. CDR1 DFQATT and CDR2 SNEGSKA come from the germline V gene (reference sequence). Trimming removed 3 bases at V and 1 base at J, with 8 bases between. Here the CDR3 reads CSARDGRTDTQYF. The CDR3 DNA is TGCAGTGCTAGGGACGGGCGCACAGATACGCAGTATTTT.

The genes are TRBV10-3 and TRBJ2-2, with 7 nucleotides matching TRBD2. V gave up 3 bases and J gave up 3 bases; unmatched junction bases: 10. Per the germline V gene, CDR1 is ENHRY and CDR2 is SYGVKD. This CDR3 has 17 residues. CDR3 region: CAISDPGLADHTGELFF. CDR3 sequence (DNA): TGTGCCATCAGTGACCCGGGGCTAGCGGACCACACCGGGGAGCTGTTTTTT.

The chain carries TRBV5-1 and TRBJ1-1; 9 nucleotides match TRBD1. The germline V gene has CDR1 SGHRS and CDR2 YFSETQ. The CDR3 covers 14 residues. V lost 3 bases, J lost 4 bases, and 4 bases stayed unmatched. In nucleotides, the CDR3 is TGCGCCAGCAGCTCGGGACAGGGATTCACTGAAGCTTTCTTT. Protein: CASSSGQGFTEAFF.

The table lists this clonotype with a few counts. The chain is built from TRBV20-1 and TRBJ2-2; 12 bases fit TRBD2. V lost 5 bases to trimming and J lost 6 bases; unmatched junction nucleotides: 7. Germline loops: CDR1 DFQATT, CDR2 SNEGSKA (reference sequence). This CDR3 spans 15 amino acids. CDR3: CSAPTSGSSSGELFF. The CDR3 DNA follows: TGCAGTGCTCCGACTAGCGGGAGCTCATCCGGGGAGCTGTTTTTT.

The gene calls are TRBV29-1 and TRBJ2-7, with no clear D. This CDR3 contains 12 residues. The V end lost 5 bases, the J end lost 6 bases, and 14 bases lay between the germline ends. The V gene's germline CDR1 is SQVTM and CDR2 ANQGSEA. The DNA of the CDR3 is TGCAGCGTTTCCAAGCCCTCCACCGAGCAGTACTTC. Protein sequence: CSVSKPSTEQYF.

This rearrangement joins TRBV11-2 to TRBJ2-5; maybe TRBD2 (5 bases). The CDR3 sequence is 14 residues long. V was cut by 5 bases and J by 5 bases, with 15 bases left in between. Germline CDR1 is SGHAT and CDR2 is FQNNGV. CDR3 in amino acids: CASSLSAGRETQYF. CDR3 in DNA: TGTGCCAGCAGCCTGTCGGCGGGTAGGGAGACCCAGTACTTC.

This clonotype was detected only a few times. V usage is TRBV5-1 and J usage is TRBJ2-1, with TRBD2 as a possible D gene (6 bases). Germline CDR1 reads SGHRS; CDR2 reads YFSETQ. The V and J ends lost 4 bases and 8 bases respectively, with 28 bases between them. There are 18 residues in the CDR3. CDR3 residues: CASSKRSHTSRSTHEQFF. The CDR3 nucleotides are TGCGCCAGCAGCAAACGATCGCACACTAGCAGATCAACCCATGAGCAGTTCTTC.

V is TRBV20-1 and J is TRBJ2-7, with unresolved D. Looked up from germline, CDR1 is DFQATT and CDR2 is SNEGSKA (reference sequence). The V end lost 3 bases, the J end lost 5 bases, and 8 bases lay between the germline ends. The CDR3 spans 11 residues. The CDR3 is CSASTGHEQYF. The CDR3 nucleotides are TGCAGTGCTAGCACGGGCCACGAGCAGTACTTC.

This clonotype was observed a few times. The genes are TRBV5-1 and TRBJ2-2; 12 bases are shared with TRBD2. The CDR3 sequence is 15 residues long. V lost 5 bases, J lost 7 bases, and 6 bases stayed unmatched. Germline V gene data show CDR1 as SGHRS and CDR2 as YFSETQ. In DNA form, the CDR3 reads TGCGCCAGCAGGGTGACTAGCGGGAGATACGGGGAGCTGTTTTTT. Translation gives CASRVTSGRYGELFF.

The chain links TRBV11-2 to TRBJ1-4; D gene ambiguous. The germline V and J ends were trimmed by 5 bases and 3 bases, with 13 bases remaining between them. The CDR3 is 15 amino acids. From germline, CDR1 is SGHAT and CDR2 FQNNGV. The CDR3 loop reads CASSPPYRSNEKLFF. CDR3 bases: TGTGCCAGCAGCCCCCCTTACAGATCTAATGAAAAACTGTTTTTT.

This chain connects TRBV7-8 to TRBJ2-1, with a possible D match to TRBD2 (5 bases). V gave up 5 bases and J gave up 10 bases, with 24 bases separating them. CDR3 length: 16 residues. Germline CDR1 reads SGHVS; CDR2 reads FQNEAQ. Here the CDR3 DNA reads TGTGCCAGCAGCCCAAGGGCAGGACGGGGTATTGGGGAGCAGTTCTTC. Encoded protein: CASSPRAGRGIGEQFF.

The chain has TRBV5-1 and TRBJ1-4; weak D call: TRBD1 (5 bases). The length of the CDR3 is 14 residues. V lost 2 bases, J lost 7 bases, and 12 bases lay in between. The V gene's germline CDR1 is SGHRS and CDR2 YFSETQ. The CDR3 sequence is CASSLGTSTEKLFF. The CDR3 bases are TGCGCCAGCAGCTTAGGGACGTCCACTGAAAAACTGTTTTTT.

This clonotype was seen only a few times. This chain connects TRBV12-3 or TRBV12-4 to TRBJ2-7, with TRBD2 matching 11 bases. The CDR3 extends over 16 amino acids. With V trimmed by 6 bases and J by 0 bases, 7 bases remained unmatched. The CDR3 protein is CASRPRLAGSSYEQYF. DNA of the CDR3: TGTGCCAGCAGACCTAGACTAGCGGGAAGCTCCTACGAGCAGTACTTC.

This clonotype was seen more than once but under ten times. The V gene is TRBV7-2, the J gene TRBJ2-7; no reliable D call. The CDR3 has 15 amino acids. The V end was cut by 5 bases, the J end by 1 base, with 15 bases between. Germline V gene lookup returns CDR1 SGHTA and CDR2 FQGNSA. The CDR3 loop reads CASSLRAPGSYEQYF. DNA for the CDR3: TGTGCCAGCAGCCTCCGGGCCCCCGGATCCTACGAGCAGTACTTC. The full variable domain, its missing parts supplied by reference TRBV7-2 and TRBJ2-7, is GAGVSQSPSNKVTEKGKDVELRCDPISGHTALYWYRQSLGQGLEFLIYFQGNSAPDKSGLPSDRFSAERTGGSVSTLTIQRTQQEDSAVYLCASSLRAPGSYEQYFGPGTRLTVT.

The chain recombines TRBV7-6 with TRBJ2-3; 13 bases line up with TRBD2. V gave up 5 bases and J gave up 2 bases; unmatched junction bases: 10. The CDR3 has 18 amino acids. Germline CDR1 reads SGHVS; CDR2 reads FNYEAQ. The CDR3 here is CASSVGTSGTKNTDTQYF. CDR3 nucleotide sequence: TGTGCCAGCAGCGTAGGGACTAGCGGGACCAAAAACACAGATACGCAGTATTTT.

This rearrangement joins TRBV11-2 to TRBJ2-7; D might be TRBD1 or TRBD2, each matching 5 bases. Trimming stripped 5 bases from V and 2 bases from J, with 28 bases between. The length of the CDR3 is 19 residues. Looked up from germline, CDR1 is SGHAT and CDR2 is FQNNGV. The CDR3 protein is CASSKVVGATTDYPYEQYF. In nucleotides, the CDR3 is TGTGCCAGCAGCAAGGTCGTCGGGGCGACTACTGATTACCCCTACGAGCAGTACTTC.

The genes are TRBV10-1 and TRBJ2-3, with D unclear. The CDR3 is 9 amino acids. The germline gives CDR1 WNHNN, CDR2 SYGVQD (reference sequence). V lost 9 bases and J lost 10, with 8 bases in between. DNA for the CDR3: TGCGCCAGGATCTCTGCGCAGTATTTT. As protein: CARISAQYF.

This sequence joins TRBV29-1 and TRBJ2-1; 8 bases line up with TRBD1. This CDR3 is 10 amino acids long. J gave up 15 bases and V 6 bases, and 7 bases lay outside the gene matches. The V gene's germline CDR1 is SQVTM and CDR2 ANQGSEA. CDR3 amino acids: CSVERTGLFF. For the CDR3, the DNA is TGCAGCGTGGAACGGACAGGGTTGTTCTTC.

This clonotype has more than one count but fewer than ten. CDR3 protein: CASSVDQGVYNEQFF. In DNA form, the CDR3 reads TGTGCCAGCAGCGTAGACCAGGGGGTCTACAATGAGCAGTTCTTC. The rearrangement uses TRBV9 and TRBJ2-1; 7 bases agree with TRBD1. Per germline, CDR1 SGDLS and CDR2 YYNGEE. The CDR3 length is 15 residues. With 0 bases clipped from V and 3 bases from J, the junction kept 3 bases outside the gene matches.